This T cell receptor beta chain emerged from a study of T cell repertoires in cytomegalovirus infection. Study-wide background: It was the public TCR beta signatures that indicated both CMV infection and matching HLA type.

TCRdb redid the calling of the reads with MiXCR, one entry per CDR3 protein. The sample consists of about 190,000 distinct CDR3 sequences, approximately 30% of them appearing once. This clonotype has just a few counts. The CDR3 consists of 14 residues. Deletions cut 6 bases from V and 0 bases from J, with 12 bases between. Per the germline V gene, CDR1 is LNHDA and CDR2 is SQIVND (reference sequence). This sequence was found in a human donor in good health (CMV status not recorded). Some clones in this sample may be carry-over from other donors' samples. The specimen sequenced was PBMCs. The chain recombines TRBV19 with TRBJ2-7; no reliable D call. The CDR3 DNA reads as TGTGCCAGTAGGACACACCAGACCTCCTACGAGCAGTACTTC. Encoded protein: CASRTHQTSYEQYF.